This T cell receptor (beta chain) was obtained from a study of identical twins. Using its own MiXCR run on the 5' RACE reads, TCRdb lists one record per CDR3 protein. Of about 530,000 distinct CDR3 sequences in the sample, 20% to 25% were seen once. J gave up 6 bases and V 3 bases, and 19 bases lay outside the gene matches. The CDR3 extends over 19 amino acids. CDR1 is KGHSH, CDR2 LQKENI, per germline. These data also formed part of another study, on yellow fever vaccine responses in identical twins.

The chain joins TRBV18 to TRBJ2-1; 8 bases match TRBD2. This TCR was sampled from a woman aged 18-29 years in good health. The sample consisted of CD4+ T cells sorted from blood. Written as DNA, the CDR3 is TGTGCCAGCTCACCCTTGCCTGCATTAACTAGCGGTGCGGTCAATGAGCAGTTCTTC. This sequence encodes CASSPLPALTSGAVNEQFF.